This TCR beta chain came from a study of Ad26.COV2.S vaccination and SARS-CoV-2 variants. Profiling relied on immunoSEQ multiplex PCR, and the TCRdb table lists in-frame clones only, not all of them. The sample comprises a few hundred thousand clones, 80% to 90% of which are singletons, and 3.4% rests with the top ten. Regarding treatment: approximately 18 received Ad26.COV2.S at low or high dose, single or two shots; about five received placebo; per-sample allocation not given. Samples analyzed were those drawn on day 63 after the first vaccine or placebo injection. This clone was seen once. This TCR came from a person between 18 and 60 years old who received the Ad26.COV2.S COVID-19 vaccine or a placebo. The source was peripheral blood, collected in a trial of Ad26.COV2.S vaccine versus placebo.

Written as DNA, the CDR3 is TGTGCCTGGAGTACCGGGATCACTGAAGCTTTCTTT. It yields the protein CAWSTGITEAFF. This chain uses TRBV30 with TRBJ1-1; D unclear. The CDR3 runs to 12 residues. Looked up from germline, CDR1 is GTSNPN and CDR2 is SVGIG (reference sequence). V lost 2 bases to trimming and J lost 4 bases, with 8 bases between them.